These 25 T cell receptor beta chains share one sample of origin, sequenced in a study of response to subunit inactivated influenza vaccine (dated by TCRdb to between 2018 and 2020). Library creation used RT-PCR. Sequencing took place on an Illumina HiSeq 2500. TCRdb passed the public sequencing reads through fastp at Q25 and MiXCR, retaining productive beta sequences. CDR3 protein duplicates are merged, each entry listing the most common genes and DNA. The sample profile shows roughly 760,000 distinct CDR3 sequences; about 20% of them were found once. The ten largest clones add up to 10% of the sample. The specimen was PBMCs from blood, collected more than 4 days after vaccination. These receptors all stem from a man between 50 and 59 years old who received an inactivated influenza vaccine. Donor details come from another sample of the same person, matched by shared clones.

CDR3: CASSLGSTSSEQFF. CDR3 DNA sequence: TGTGCCAGCAGCTTAGGTAGCACTAGCAGCGAGCAGTTCTTC. The chain has TRBV11-2 and TRBJ2-1, with D tentatively TRBD2 (6 bases). CDR1 and CDR2 from the germline V gene are SGHAT and FQNNGV. CDR3 length equals 14 residues. V was pared by 1 base and J by 10 bases, with 14 bases between.

This chain connects TRBV4-3 to TRBJ2-7, with 7 bases identical to TRBD2. This CDR3 is 14 amino acids long. V trimming: 1 base; J trimming: 5 bases; junction bases outside the gene matches: 5. Germline CDR1 reads LGHNA; CDR2 reads YSLEER. This chain's CDR3 is CASSQVAGVHEQYF. As DNA, the CDR3 is TGCGCCAGCAGCCAAGTGGCGGGGGTGCACGAGCAGTACTTC.

This clonotype was seen more than once but under ten times. V and J are TRBV7-9 and TRBJ1-4; 7 bases map to TRBD1. Germline V gene sequence: CDR1 SEHNR, CDR2 FQNEAQ (reference sequence). With 3 bases clipped from V and 5 bases from J, the junction kept 3 bases outside the gene matches. The CDR3 is 14 residues long. The CDR3 is CASSFPRGNEKLFF. CDR3 nucleotide sequence: TGTGCCAGCAGCTTTCCCAGGGGGAATGAAAAACTGTTTTTT.

Only a few counts were recorded for this clonotype. The genes are TRBV10-3 and TRBJ2-7; D gene ambiguous. The CDR3 covers 11 residues. The germline V gene encodes CDR1 ENHRY and CDR2 SYGVKD. The V end lost 10 bases, the J end lost 7 bases, and 14 bases lay between the germline ends. CDR3 in amino acids: CATQSGGEQYF. The CDR3 region has the DNA TGTGCCACACAATCCGGTGGGGAGCAGTACTTC.

This clonotype was observed a few times. The chain has TRBV7-8 and TRBJ2-1; possible D gene TRBD2, 6 bases. The CDR3 runs 15 residues. Germline V gene data show CDR1 as SGHVS and CDR2 as FQNEAQ. V shed 4 bases and J shed 1 base, with 11 bases lying between them. The CDR3 DNA reads as TGTGCCAGCAGCTATAGCGGAAATTCCTACAATGAGCAGTTCTTC. This translates into CASSYSGNSYNEQFF.

This clonotype has just a few counts. The gene calls are TRBV5-1 and TRBJ2-6, with D uncertain. The V and J ends lost 1 base and 0 bases respectively, with 5 bases between them. Looked up from germline, CDR1 is SGHRS and CDR2 is YFSETQ. The CDR3 runs 15 residues. Written as DNA, the CDR3 is TGCGCCAGCAGCTTGCTCAGCTCTGGGGCCAACGTCCTGACTTTC. Residues: CASSLLSSGANVLTF.

This clonotype has more than one count but fewer than ten. This chain links TRBV29-1 with TRBJ2-3, with 7 bases that match TRBD2. Germline V gene lookup returns CDR1 SQVTM and CDR2 ANQGSEA. The CDR3 has 17 residues. After removal of 2 bases from V and 5 bases from J, the junction contained 16 bases not matched to a gene. CDR3 residues: CSVEPYPPGGLGDTQYF. The CDR3 region has the DNA TGCAGCGTTGAACCTTACCCCCCGGGAGGTCTCGGAGATACGCAGTATTTT.

This clonotype was detected a few times. CDR3 sequence reads: CSAPGAREGYNEQFF. DNA of the CDR3: TGCAGTGCTCCGGGGGCCCGGGAAGGGTACAATGAGCAGTTCTTC. The chain joins TRBV20-1 to TRBJ2-1; D possibly matches TRBD1 or TRBD2 (6 bases each). Trimming left V 5 bases short and J 4 bases short, with 18 bases between. The CDR3 has 15 amino acids. Looked up from germline, CDR1 is DFQATT and CDR2 is SNEGSKA (reference sequence).

Only a few counts were recorded for this clonotype. The chain joins TRBV5-6 to TRBJ2-2; TRBD2 matches 14 bases. V was clipped by 4 bases and J by 2 bases; unmatched bases: 10. The CDR3 extends over 19 amino acids. Germline CDR1 SGHDT, CDR2 YYEEEE. CDR3 DNA sequence: TGTGCCAGCAGCCCGGTGGGGACTAGCGGGGGCCGAAACACCGGGGAGCTGTTTTTT. It specifies CASSPVGTSGGRNTGELFF.

Of note for this clonotype: At one of its ends the junction is not consistent with the germline gene, which may arise from a read error. This chain joins TRBV7-6 and TRBJ2-3; D might be TRBD2 (6 bases). CDR3 size: 14 residues. Germline V gene sequence: CDR1 SGHVS, CDR2 FNYEAQ. The CDR3 coding sequence is TGTGCCAGCAGCCTCGCTGGAGGAGGGGATACGCGGTATTTT. Protein: CASSLAGGGDTRYF.

This clonotype was observed a few times. The chain joins TRBV6-5 to TRBJ1-6; TRBD1 aligns across 8 bases. Germline lookup yields CDR1 MNHEY and CDR2 SVGAGI. The CDR3 is 16 residues long. V dropped 2 bases and J dropped 11; count of bases not matched to a gene: 11. CDR3 bases: TGTGCCAGCAGTTACATCTTGGACAGGGAGCTGACACCCCTCCACTTT. This encodes CASSYILDRELTPLHF.

The J gene is TRBJ2-5, the V gene TRBV5-1, with D unclear. The V and J ends lost 1 base and 2 bases respectively, with 9 bases between them. The CDR3 is made up of 14 amino acids. In germline, CDR1 is SGHRS, CDR2 YFSETQ. The CDR3 DNA reads TGCGCCAGCAGCTTGTCTCAAGCACAAGAGACCCAGTACTTC. Its protein is CASSLSQAQETQYF.

This clonotype was detected only a few times. The chain has TRBV29-1 and TRBJ2-5; tentative D call: TRBD2 (6 bases). Germline V gives CDR1 SQVTM, CDR2 ANQGSEA. V was cut by 7 bases and J by 6 bases, with 18 bases left in between. The CDR3 consists of 13 residues. CDR3 in DNA: TGCAGCGCCGAATACGGGGGTTGGCAGACCCAGTACTTC. It yields the protein CSAEYGGWQTQYF.

The chain combines TRBV6-1 with TRBJ1-5; D is ambiguous. This CDR3 contains 13 residues. Germline V lookup: CDR1 MNHNS, CDR2 SASEGT. V lost 6 bases and J 6 bases, leaving 12 bases between the germline ends. The CDR3: CASRREGRQPQHF. Here the CDR3 DNA reads TGTGCCAGCAGGAGAGAAGGGCGTCAGCCCCAGCATTTT.

J is TRBJ2-5 and V is TRBV4-3; D is uncertain. CDR1 is LGHNA, CDR2 YSLEER, per germline. There are 12 residues in the CDR3. V lost 6 bases, J lost 5 bases, and 10 bases lay in between. In DNA, the CDR3 is TGCGCCAGCAGTTGGGTGGATGAGACCCAGTACTTC. It is translated as CASSWVDETQYF.

This clonotype occurred many times. The J gene is TRBJ2-7, the V gene TRBV10-3; TRBD1 is a possible D gene (6 bases). Germline values: CDR1 ENHRY, CDR2 SYGVKD. The CDR3 consists of 13 residues. V was cut by 2 bases and J by 2 bases, with 7 bases left in between. This CDR3 is CAISEDRTYEQYF. CDR3 sequence (DNA): TGTGCCATCAGTGAGGACAGGACCTACGAGCAGTACTTC.

This clonotype was seen more than once but under ten times. The rearrangement joins TRBV10-3 to TRBJ2-1, with 12 nucleotides matching TRBD2. J lost 4 bases, V lost 3 bases, and 4 bases had no gene match. CDR3 size: 16 residues. Looked up from germline, CDR1 is ENHRY and CDR2 is SYGVKD. Here the CDR3 reads CAISDGTSGSYNEQFF. The CDR3 DNA reads TGTGCCATCAGTGATGGGACTAGCGGGTCATACAATGAGCAGTTCTTC.

This clonotype was seen repeatedly, ten times or more. The chain has TRBV12-3 or TRBV12-4 and TRBJ2-7; 10 bases map to TRBD1. The CDR3 length is 15 residues. The V gene end was trimmed by 5 bases and the J gene end by 1 base; junction bases not matched to a gene: 5. CDR3 region: CASSEGTGDSYEQYF. In nucleotides, the CDR3 is TGTGCCAGCAGTGAAGGGACAGGGGATTCCTACGAGCAGTACTTC.

The chain is built from TRBV20-1 and TRBJ1-1; 7 bases are shared with TRBD1. V shed 5 bases, J shed 6 bases, and the junction held 9 bases outside the gene matches. Germline CDR1 reads DFQATT; CDR2 reads SNEGSKA (reference sequence). This CDR3 has 13 residues. The CDR3 DNA reads TGCAGTGCTCCCACCGCCACAGGGGCTGAAGCTTTCTTT. It translates to CSAPTATGAEAFF.

This clonotype came up many times. The chain uses TRBV29-1 and TRBJ2-1; 10 bases agree with TRBD2. This CDR3 comprises 13 residues. Losses at the gene ends were 4 bases for V and 9 bases for J; bases not matched to a gene: 6. Germline V CDR1 and CDR2: SQVTM, ANQGSEA. CDR3 protein: CSVASSGRSEQFF. Written as DNA, the CDR3 is TGCAGCGTTGCGTCTAGCGGGAGAAGTGAGCAGTTCTTC.

This clonotype was seen more than once but under ten times. The chain employs TRBV4-2 and TRBJ2-4; D unresolved. The CDR3 spans 14 residues. Germline V lookup: CDR1 LGHNA, CDR2 YNFKEQ. V lost 0 bases, J lost 6 bases, and 9 bases lay in between. The CDR3 loop is CASSQEGLGNIQYF. The CDR3 nucleotides read TGTGCCAGCAGCCAAGAGGGTCTCGGAAACATTCAGTACTTC.

This chain connects TRBV7-9 to TRBJ2-5; 8 positions match TRBD1. Germline values: CDR1 SEHNR, CDR2 FQNEAQ (reference sequence). The CDR3 contains 16 residues. Trimming took 0 bases from V and 4 from J; bases not matched to a gene: 7. CDR3 region: CASSLAGQGTGETQYF. DNA for the CDR3: TGTGCCAGCAGCTTAGCCGGACAGGGTACGGGAGAGACCCAGTACTTC.

This clonotype has ten or more counts. The chain uses TRBV29-1 and TRBJ2-1, with a weak D call TRBD2 (5 bases). CDR1 is SQVTM and CDR2 is ANQGSEA in the germline V gene. This CDR3 is built from 12 residues. Trimming cost V 3 bases and J 9 bases, with 12 bases left between them. The CDR3 loop is CSVDVGVFEQFF. The CDR3 DNA reads TGCAGCGTTGATGTGGGAGTCTTTGAGCAGTTCTTC.

Details on this clonotype: This sequence may be a read error, since a much larger clone differs from it by one base. The V gene is TRBV7-2, the J gene TRBJ2-1, with D possibly matching TRBD2 (5 bases). Germline loops: CDR1 SGHTA, CDR2 FQGNSA. The CDR3 loop spans 16 amino acids. This CDR3 is CASSSTGQRIYNDQFF. DNA for the CDR3: TGTGCCAGCAGTTCAACGGGCCAGCGGATTTACAATGATCAGTTCTTC.

This clonotype was detected a few times. This CDR3 reads CSARVRNEQFF. The CDR3 region has the DNA TGCAGTGCTAGAGTCAGAAATGAGCAGTTCTTC. This rearrangement joins TRBV20-1 to TRBJ2-1; the D is unclear. The CDR3 is 11 amino acids. V lost 1 base and J 7 bases, leaving 5 bases between the germline ends. The germline V gene encodes CDR1 DFQATT and CDR2 SNEGSKA (reference sequence).